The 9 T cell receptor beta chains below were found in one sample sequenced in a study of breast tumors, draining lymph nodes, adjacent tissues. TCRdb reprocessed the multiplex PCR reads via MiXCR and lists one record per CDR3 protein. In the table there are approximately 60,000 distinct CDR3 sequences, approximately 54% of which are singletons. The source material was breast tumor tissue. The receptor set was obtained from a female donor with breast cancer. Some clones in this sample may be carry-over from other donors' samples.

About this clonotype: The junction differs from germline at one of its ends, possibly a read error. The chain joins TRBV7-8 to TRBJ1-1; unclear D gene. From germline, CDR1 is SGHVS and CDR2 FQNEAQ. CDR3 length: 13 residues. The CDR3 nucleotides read TGTGCCAGCAGCTCATTTCGGGAAACTGAAGCTTCCTTT. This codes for CASSSFRETEASF.

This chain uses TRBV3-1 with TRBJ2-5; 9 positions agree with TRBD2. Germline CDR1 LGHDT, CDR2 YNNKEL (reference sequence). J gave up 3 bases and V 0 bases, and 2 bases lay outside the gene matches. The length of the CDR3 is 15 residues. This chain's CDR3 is CASSQDGGREETQYF. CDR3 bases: TGTGCCAGCAGCCAAGATGGCGGGAGGGAAGAGACCCAGTACTTC.

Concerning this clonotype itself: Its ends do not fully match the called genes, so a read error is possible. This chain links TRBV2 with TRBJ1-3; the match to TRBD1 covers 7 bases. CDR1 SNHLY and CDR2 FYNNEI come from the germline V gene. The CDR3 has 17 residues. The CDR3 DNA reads TGCGCCAGCAGCCAAGAAGGCCCGACAGGGTACGGAAACACCATATATTTT. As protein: CASSQEGPTGYGNTIYF.

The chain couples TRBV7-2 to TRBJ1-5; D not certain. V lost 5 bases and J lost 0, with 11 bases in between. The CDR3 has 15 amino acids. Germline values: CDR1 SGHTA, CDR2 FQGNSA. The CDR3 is CASSLDGSSNQPQHF. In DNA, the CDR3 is TGTGCCAGCAGCCTCGACGGGAGTAGCAATCAGCCCCAGCATTTT.

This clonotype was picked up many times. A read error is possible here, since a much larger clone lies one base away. The CDR3, as DNA: TGTGCCAGCAGTCACGAGCTGACAGGCTCTTCACCCCTCCACTTT. This sequence encodes CASSHELTGSSPLHF. V and J are TRBV6-2 or TRBV6-3 and TRBJ1-6, with D possibly being TRBD1 (6 bases). There are 15 residues in the CDR3. Germline V lookup: CDR1 MNHEY, CDR2 SVGEGT. V lost 5 bases, J lost 9 bases, and 17 bases lay in between.

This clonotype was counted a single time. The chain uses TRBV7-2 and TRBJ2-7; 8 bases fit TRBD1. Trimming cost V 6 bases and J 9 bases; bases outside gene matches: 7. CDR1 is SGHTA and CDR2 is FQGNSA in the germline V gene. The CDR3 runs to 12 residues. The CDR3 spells CASSPGGRGQYF. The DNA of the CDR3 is TGTGCCAGCAGTCCAGGGGGCCGAGGGCAGTACTTC. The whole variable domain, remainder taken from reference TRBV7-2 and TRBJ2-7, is GAGVSQSPSNKVTEKGKDVELRCDPISGHTALYWYRQSLGQGLEFLIYFQGNSAPDKSGLPSDRFSAERTGGSVSTLTIQRTQQEDSAVYLCASSPGGRGQYFGPGTRLTVT.

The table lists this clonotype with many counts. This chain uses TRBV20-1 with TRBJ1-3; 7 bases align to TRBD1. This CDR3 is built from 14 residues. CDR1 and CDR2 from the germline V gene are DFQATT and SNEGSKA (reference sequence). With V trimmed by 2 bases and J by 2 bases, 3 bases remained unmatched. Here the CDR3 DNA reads TGCAGTGCTAGACAGGGGGTTGCTGGAAACACCATATATTTT. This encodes CSARQGVAGNTIYF.

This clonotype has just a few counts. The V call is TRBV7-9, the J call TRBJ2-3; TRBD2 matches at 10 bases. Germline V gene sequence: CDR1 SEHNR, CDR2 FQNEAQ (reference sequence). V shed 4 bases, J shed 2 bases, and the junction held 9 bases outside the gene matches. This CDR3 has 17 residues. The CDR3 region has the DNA TGTGCCAGCAGCTCTCTAGCGGGAGTGGACCCCACAGATACGCAGTATTTT. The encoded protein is CASSSLAGVDPTDTQYF.

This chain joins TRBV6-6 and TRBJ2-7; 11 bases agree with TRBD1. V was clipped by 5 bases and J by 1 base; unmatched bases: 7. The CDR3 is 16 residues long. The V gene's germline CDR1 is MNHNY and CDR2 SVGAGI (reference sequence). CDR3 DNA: TGTGCCAGCAGTAGCCCGGACAGGGGGCTATCCTACGAGCAGTACTTC. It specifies CASSSPDRGLSYEQYF.